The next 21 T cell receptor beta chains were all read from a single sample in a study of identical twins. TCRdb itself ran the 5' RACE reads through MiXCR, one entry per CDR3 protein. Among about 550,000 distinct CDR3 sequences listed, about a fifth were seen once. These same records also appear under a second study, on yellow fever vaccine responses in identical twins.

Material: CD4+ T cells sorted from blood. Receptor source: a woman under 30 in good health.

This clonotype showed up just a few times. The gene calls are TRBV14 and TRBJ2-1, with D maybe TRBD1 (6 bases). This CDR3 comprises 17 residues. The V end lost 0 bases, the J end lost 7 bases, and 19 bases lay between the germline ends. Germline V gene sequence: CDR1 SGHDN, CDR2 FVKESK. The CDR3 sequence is CASSQDRDRLSSNEQFF. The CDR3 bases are TGTGCCAGCAGCCAAGATCGAGACAGGCTAAGTAGTAATGAGCAGTTCTTC.

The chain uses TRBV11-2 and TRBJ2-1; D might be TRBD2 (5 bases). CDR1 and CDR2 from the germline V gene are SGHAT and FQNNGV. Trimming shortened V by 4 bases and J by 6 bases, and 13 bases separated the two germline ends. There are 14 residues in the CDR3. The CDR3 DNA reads TGTGCCAGCAGCTACCCCCGAGGGCGCAATGAGCAGTTCTTC. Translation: CASSYPRGRNEQFF.

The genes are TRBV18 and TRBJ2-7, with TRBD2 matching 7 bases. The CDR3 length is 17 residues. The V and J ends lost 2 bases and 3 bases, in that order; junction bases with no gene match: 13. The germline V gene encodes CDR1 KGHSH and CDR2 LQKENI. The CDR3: CASSPSKSGEGRYEQYF. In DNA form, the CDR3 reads TGTGCCAGCTCACCAAGTAAAAGCGGGGAAGGGCGCTACGAGCAGTACTTC.

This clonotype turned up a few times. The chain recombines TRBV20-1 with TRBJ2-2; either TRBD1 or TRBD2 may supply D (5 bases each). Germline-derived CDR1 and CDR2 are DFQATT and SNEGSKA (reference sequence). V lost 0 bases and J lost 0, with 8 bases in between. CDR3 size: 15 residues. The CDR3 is CSARDRDANTGELFF. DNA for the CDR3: TGCAGTGCTAGAGACAGGGACGCGAACACCGGGGAGCTGTTTTTT.

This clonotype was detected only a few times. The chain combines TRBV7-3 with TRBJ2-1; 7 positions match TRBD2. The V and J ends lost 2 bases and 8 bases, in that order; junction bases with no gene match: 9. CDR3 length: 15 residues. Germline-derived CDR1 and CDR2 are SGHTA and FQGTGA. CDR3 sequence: CASSLLAGAGYEQFF. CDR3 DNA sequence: TGTGCCAGCAGCTTATTGGCGGGAGCGGGGTATGAGCAGTTCTTC.

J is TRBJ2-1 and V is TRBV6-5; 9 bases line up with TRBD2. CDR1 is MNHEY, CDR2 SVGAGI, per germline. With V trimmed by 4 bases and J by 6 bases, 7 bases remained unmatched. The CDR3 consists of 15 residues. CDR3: CASSLSGGTLNEQFF. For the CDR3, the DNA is TGTGCCAGCAGTTTGAGCGGGGGGACACTCAATGAGCAGTTCTTC.

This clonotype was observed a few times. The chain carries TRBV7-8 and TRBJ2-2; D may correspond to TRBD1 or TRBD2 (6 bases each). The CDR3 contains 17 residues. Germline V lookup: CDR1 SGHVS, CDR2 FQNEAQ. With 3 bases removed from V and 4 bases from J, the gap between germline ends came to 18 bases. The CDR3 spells CASSFVIGGAGTGELFF. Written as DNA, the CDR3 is TGTGCCAGCAGCTTCGTAATCGGGGGCGCGGGCACCGGGGAGCTGTTTTTT.

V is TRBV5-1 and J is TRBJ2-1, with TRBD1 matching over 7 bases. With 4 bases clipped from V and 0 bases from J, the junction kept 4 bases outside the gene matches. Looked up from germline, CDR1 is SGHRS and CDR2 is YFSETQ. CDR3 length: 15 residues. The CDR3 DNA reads TGCGCCAGCAGCGGACAGGCAAGCTCCTACAATGAGCAGTTCTTC. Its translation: CASSGQASSYNEQFF.

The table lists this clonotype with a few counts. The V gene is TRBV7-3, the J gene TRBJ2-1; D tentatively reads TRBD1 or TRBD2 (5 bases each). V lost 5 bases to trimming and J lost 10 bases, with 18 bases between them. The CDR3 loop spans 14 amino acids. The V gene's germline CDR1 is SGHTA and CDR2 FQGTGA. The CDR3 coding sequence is TGTGCCAGCAGCCCCTCGAGGGGTACCCGGGAGCAGTTCTTC. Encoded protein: CASSPSRGTREQFF.

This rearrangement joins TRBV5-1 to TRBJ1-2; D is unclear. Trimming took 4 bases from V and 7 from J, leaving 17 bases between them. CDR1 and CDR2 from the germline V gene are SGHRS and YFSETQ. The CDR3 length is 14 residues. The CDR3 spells CASSQGRDFSGYTF. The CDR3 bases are TGCGCCAGCAGCCAAGGGCGGGATTTTTCTGGCTACACCTTC.

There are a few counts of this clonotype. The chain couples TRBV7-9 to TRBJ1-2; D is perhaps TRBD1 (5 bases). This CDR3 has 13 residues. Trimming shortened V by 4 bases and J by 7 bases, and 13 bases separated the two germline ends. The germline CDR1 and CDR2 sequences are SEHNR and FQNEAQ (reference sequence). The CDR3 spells CASSYDWGSGYTF. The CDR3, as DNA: TGTGCCAGCAGCTACGATTGGGGCTCTGGCTACACCTTC.

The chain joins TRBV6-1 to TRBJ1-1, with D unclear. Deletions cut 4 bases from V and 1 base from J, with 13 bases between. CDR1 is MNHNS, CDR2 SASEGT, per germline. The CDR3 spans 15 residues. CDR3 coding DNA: TGTGCCAGCAGTGCCCGAGGACGGACGAACACTGAAGCTTTCTTT. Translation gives CASSARGRTNTEAFF.

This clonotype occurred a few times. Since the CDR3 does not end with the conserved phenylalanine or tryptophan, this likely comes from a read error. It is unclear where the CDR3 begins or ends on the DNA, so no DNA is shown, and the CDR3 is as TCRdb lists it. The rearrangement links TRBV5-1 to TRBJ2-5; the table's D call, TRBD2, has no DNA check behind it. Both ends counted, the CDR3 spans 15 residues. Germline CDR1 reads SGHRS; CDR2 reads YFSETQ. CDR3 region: CASSLDRTSGSPLYL.

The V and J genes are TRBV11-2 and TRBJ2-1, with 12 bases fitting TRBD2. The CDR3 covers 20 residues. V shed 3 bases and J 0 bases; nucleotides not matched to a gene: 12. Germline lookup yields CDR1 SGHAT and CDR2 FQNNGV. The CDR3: CASSFGALAGGFSSYNEQFF. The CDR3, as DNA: TGTGCCAGCAGCTTCGGGGCACTAGCGGGGGGCTTCAGCTCCTACAATGAGCAGTTCTTC.

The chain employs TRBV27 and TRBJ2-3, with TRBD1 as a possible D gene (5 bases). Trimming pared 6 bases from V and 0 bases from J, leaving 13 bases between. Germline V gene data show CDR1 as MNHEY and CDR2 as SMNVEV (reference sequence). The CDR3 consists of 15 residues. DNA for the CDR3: TGTGCCAGCAGCTACAGGACCCTGAGCACAGATACGCAGTATTTT. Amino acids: CASSYRTLSTDTQYF.

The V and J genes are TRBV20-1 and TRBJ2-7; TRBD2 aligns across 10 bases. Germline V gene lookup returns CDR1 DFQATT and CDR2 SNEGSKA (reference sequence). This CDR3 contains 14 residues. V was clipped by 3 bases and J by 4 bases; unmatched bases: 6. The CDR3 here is CSASPTSGAYEQYV. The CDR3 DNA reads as TGCAGTGCTAGCCCAACTAGCGGGGCATACGAGCAGTACGTC.

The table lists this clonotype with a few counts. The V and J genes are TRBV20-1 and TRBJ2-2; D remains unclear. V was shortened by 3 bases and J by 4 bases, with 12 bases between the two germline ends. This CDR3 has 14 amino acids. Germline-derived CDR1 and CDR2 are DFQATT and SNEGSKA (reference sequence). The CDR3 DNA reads TGCAGTGCTAGTCCGGGTGGGGTCACCGGGGAGCTGTTTTTT. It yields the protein CSASPGGVTGELFF.

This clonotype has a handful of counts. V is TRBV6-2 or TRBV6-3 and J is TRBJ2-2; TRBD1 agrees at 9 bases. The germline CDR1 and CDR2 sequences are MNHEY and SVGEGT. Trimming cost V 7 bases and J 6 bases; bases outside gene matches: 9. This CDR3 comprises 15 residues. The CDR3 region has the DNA TGTGCCAGCACCCAAAAACAGGGGGCTCCCGGGGAGCTGTTTTTT. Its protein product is CASTQKQGAPGELFF.

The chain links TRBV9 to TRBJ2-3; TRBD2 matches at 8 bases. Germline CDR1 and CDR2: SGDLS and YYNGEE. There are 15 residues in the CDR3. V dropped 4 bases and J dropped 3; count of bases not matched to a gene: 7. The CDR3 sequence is CASSPNAGGTDTQYF. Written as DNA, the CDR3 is TGTGCCAGCAGCCCCAATGCGGGGGGTACAGATACGCAGTATTTT. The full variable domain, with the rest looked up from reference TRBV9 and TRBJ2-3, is DSGVTQTPKHLITATGQRVTLRCSPRSGDLSVYWYQQSLDQGLQFLIQYYNGEERAKGNILERFSAQQFPDLHSELNLSSLELGDSALYFCASSPNAGGTDTQYFGPGTRLTVL.

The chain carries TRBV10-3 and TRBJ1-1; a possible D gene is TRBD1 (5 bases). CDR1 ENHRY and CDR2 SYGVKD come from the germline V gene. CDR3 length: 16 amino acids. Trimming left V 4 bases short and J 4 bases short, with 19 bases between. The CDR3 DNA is TGTGCCATCAGTGCCGCGGGGGGTTCGGGTGGCACTGAAGCTTTCTTT. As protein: CAISAAGGSGGTEAFF.

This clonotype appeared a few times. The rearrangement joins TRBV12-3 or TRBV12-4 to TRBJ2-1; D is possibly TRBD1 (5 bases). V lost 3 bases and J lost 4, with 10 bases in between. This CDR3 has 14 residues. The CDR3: CASSFSDRYNEQFF. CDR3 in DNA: TGTGCCAGCAGTTTCAGCGACAGATACAATGAGCAGTTCTTC.